This TCR beta chain appears in the sequencing data of a study of cytomegalovirus exposure and HLA in healthy donors (TCRdb year 2017). Describing the broader study: In an earlier analysis of approximately 500 of the donors, under 300 Gb of sequence data and approximately 100 million unique TCR beta sequences from about 179 million T cells were reported. All discovery cohort repertoires had been generated on a single sequencing platform. The T cell repertoires of under 750 subjects were profiled by immunosequencing and related to cytomegalovirus serostatus. Approximately 310 gigabases of sequencing data and tens of millions of unique TCR sequences were included in an early release covering about 700 HLA-typed donors. The study aimed to test whether signatures of past pathogen exposure could be identified by cataloging public T cell receptors. The later analysis used no new phenotypic data to find candidate immune exposures, relying instead on TCR beta sequences and their occurrence across donors. HLA typing included class I and class II loci at four-digit resolution. Donor age, sex, ethnicity and CMV serostatus were collected together with the repertoire data. A later genetic analysis used genome-wide SNP genotypes for about three fifths of the 666 donors, treating that subset as a discovery cohort. Roughly 5 DR-DQ haplotypes were handled as single units for association and clustering, since linkage in the cohort was strong. To decide whether each TCR beta V gene segment behaved as functional or pseudogenic, an earlier analysis of over 500 of the donors relied on high-throughput TCR beta sequencing. Among the roughly 390 genotyped donors, around 81% belonged to the genetic ancestry cluster associated with self-reported Caucasian donors. To study patterns of TCR occurrence, a later analysis re-analyzed previously published TCR beta repertoires from 550 to 800 donors and added high-resolution HLA genotyping. To predict cytomegalovirus infection status, the study brought together high-throughput TCR immunosequencing, statistical association of individual TCRs with disease status, and machine learning. Among around 400 genotyped donors of the cohort, an average of approximately 240,000 unique TCR beta nucleotide sequences was sequenced per donor, of which roughly 18% were non-productive. The number of donors typed differed by locus, with roughly 629-640 for A, B, C, DRB1 and DQB1, more than 500 for DQA1, 600 to 610 for DPA1, and over 400 for DPB1. Besides the first cohort of roughly 700 subjects, a separate validation cohort made up of 120 different subjects was used.

Here is what the overall study found, with its caveats: Three of the identified cytomegalovirus-associated TCR beta chains were confirmed in vitro to be specific for cytomegalovirus antigens. In a later analysis, the rate of TCR association differed among HLA loci, with DRB1 alleles having the most associated TCRs and HLA-C alleles having the fewest. A later analysis associated 17,000 or so TCR beta sequences with specific HLA alleles at a false discovery rate of 0.05. A further reported finding was that TCR beta sequences accurately predicted the HLA-A and HLA-B alleles for most subjects in the first cohort. In a later analysis, most CMV-associated TCR beta chains were found to appear HLA-restricted, with HLA associations seemingly driven largely by CMV exposure. Immune exposure information for the cohort was limited to CMV serostatus. It was suggested by the authors that the approach could potentially be generalized to other disease states and immunological phenotypes. Broadly in line with IMGT annotations, most TCR beta V segments showed up in productive rearrangements about 87% or about 30% of the time in an earlier analysis of around 600 of the donors. Correlated functional status among segregating V segments might reflect linkage disequilibrium, but an unknown experimental factor could not be ruled out. Some IMGT-functional V segments, including TRBV6-2 and TRBV6-3, could not be told apart with the 87-base-pair reads, so those segments were excluded. In this cohort, only TCR beta chains were sequenced, and detectable features were limited by the absence of alpha or paired-chain data. According to a later genetic analysis, donors in an Asian-associated ancestry cluster had fewer N-insertions in productive TCRs than the roughly 700-donor mean. According to a later analysis, parvovirus B19, influenza, CMV and Epstein-Barr virus appeared linked to several top co-occurrence clusters. Because HLA typing was unavailable for some donors at each locus, only the typed subset was used in association tests. The presence/absence analyses assumed that sequencing depth was roughly uniform across donors, and that assumption may not be true. In a later genetic analysis, a missense DCLRE1C variant was associated with V-gene and J-gene trimming of TCR beta chains, and the association was replicated in an independent cohort. A later analysis found that HLA-associated TCR beta chains were more clonally expanded and had lower generation probabilities than equally common non-associated chains. Because counts were too low, about 15 rarely observed V segments, including chromosome 9 orphons, were left out of the earlier analysis of 587 of the donors. In both the original and validation cohorts, the classifier was reported to diagnose cytomegalovirus status with high specificity and sensitivity. The sequencing pipeline was judged likely to have produced a cluster of highly shared sequence variants as a technical artifact. Most TCR sequences were observed very rarely across donors, whereas some public TCRs were present in many individuals. The study listed approximately 150 TCR beta chains as associated with cytomegalovirus. When HLA alleles, especially DR and DQ, strongly co-occurred, attributing TCR associations to individual alleles was difficult.

This clone was counted only a few times. Its recognized antigen is unknown. Within one base of it there is no much larger clone, and no base qualities were kept. In total, roughly 670 healthy bone marrow donors made up the cohort. All cohort members were sampled while nominally healthy, although unrecorded immune exposures were likely present. The donor tested CMV seronegative, placing the donor among the 350 to 400 seronegative members of the cohort. A peripheral blood sample was collected from each donor, and TCR beta sequencing was performed on peripheral blood mononuclear cells. Genomic DNA extraction from the blood cell samples was performed with the Qiagen DNeasy Blood Extraction Kit. Library prep was done by the immunoSEQ multiplex PCR assay. A mixture of 60 forward primers for TCR Vbeta segments and 13 reverse primers for TCR Jbeta segments was used in the multiplex PCR. The CDR3 region of rearranged TCR beta genes was amplified from genomic DNA by a multiplex PCR assay. The amplified TCR beta libraries were sequenced on the Illumina HiSeq System as 87-base-pair reads. The authors' analysis ran thus. Across the 700 or so repertoires, a later analysis counted 80 million or so unique TCR beta chains, some 11 million of which were shared by at least two donors. To remove PCR and sequencing errors, raw reads were error-corrected and collapsed into unique sequences using a nearest-neighbor algorithm that merged closely related sequences. V, D and J gene segments were assigned by aligning CDR3 sequences to IMGT reference sequences. For a sequence to be retained, a match of at least six nucleotides was required to both a V gene segment and a J gene segment. Rearrangements were classified as productive when the CDR3 lacked stop codons and remained in frame with V and J, and all other rearrangements were classified as non-productive. Following IMGT convention, CDR3 was defined as the stretch from the second conserved V-encoded cysteine to the conserved J-encoded phenylalanine. The earlier analysis of 500 to 750 of the donors excluded any sequence lacking an unambiguous match to a single V gene segment. An earlier analysis of several hundred of the donors called V segments functional above 56.7% productive rearrangements and segregating when the between-donor standard deviation exceeded 5%. To diagnose cytomegalovirus status from the catalog of TCR beta chain sequences, a statistical classification framework was built. A later analysis assigned V and J genes by comparing TCR nucleotide sequences with IMGT/GENE-DB human TR gene sequences. Using the TCRdist pipeline, a later analysis assigned CDR3 sequences along with most-parsimonious VDJ recombination scenarios. In a later analysis, each TCR beta chain was defined by its CDR3 amino acid sequence together with its V-gene family, and reads without a unique V-gene family were excluded. To address suspected cross-contamination and a sequencing artifact, a later analysis removed several hundred highly shared, low-generation-probability nucleotide sequences. In a later analysis, a clonal expansion index for each public chain was calculated from normalized within-repertoire ranks of inferred template counts. A later analysis computed generation probabilities with a VDJ recombination model fitted to out-of-frame rearrangements, and checked the results against IGoR. Hypergeometric tests were used in a later analysis to score TCR-TCR, TCR-HLA and TCR-CMV co-occurrence, with a repertoire-size bias correction applied to the TCR pairs. False discovery rates were estimated in a later analysis by permuting HLA or CMV assignments 20 times. In a later analysis, co-occurring TCRs were grouped using DBSCAN, with TCRdist sequence similarity added in when clustering inside HLA-allele-positive subsets. Co-occurrence clustering excluded repertoires with fewer than 30,000 or more than 120,000 public chains, plus five with anomalous nucleotide sharing. What TCRdb holds here is the immuneACCESS table cut down to in-frame rearrangements. Part of the clones is not present; checked against another copy, under half of the missing clones reflect an unresolved V gene, and the others are unexplained. V and J calls and clone size are copied from that table; D and trimming were computed from the DNA. The sample table contains about 130,000 clones; only one count was recorded for under 85% of them. The ten largest clones add up to roughly 1.8% of the sample.

V loses 2 bases at its end and J loses 6 bases; junction bases beyond the gene matches: 3. The CDR3 contains 13 residues, cysteine and phenylalanine counted. The sequence is cut down to CDR3 DNA, 39 bases in frame from base 1. As encoded in the germline V gene, CDR1 is LGHNA while CDR2 is YSLEER. Specimen: PBMCs. This chain is built from TRBV4-3 and TRBJ1-2, with 7 bases in between that match TRBD1. This receptor was identified in a boy between 10 and 17 years old in good health and CMV-seronegative. The CDR3 is CASSQTTGNGYTF. The nucleotides are TGCGCCAGCAGCCAAACGACAGGGAATGGCTACACCTTC.